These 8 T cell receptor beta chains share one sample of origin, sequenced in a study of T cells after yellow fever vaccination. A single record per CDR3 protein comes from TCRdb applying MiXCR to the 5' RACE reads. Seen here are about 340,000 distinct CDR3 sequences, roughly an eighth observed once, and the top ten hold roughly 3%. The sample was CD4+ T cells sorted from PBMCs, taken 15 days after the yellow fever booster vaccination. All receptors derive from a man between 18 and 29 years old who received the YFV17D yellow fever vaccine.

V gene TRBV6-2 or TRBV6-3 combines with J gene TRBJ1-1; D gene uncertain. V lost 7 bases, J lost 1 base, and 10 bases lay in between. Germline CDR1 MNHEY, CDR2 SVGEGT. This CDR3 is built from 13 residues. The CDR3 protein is CASIKDQNTEAFF. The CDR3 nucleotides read TGTGCCAGCATCAAGGATCAGAACACTGAAGCTTTCTTT.

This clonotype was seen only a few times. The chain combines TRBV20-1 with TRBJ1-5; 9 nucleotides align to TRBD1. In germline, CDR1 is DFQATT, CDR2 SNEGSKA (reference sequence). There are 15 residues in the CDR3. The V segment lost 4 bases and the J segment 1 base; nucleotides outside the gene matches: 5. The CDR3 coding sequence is TGCAGTGCTACACAGGGGGCGAGAAGCAATCAGCCCCAGCATTTT. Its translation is CSATQGARSNQPQHF.

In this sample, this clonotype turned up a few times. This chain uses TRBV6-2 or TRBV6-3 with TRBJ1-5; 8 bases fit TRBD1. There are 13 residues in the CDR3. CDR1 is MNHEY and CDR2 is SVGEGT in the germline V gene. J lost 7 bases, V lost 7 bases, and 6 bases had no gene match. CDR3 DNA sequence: TGTGCCAGCACCCAGACAGGGGCCCAGCCCCAGCATTTT. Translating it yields CASTQTGAQPQHF.

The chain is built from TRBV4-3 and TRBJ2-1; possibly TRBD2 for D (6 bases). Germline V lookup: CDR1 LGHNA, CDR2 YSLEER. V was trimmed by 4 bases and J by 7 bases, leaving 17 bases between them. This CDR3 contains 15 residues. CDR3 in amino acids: CASSPVLGAGNEQFF. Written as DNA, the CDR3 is TGCGCCAGCAGCCCGGTTTTGGGCGCGGGGAATGAGCAGTTCTTC.

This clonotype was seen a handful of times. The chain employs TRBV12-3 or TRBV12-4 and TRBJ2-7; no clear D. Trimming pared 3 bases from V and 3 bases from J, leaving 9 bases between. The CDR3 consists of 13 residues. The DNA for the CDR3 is TGTGCCAGCAGTTTCTGGCCCAGCTACGAGCAGTACGTC. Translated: CASSFWPSYEQYV.

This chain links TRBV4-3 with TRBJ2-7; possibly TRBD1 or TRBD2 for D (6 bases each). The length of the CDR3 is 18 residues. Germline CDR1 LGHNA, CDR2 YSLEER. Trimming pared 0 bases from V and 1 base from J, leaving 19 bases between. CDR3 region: CASSQESRAAGTSYEQYF. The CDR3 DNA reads TGCGCCAGCAGCCAAGAAAGCCGCGCCGCGGGGACATCCTACGAGCAGTACTTC.

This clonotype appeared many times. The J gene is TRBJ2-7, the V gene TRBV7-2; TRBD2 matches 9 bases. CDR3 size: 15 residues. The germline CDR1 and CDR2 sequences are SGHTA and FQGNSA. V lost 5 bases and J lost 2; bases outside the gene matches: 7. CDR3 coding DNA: TGTGCCAGCAGCCCTAGCGGGGCCAAAACCTACGAGCAGTACTTC. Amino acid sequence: CASSPSGAKTYEQYF. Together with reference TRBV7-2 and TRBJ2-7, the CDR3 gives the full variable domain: GAGVSQSPSNKVTEKGKDVELRCDPISGHTALYWYRQSLGQGLEFLIYFQGNSAPDKSGLPSDRFSAERTGGSVSTLTIQRTQQEDSAVYLCASSPSGAKTYEQYFGPGTRLTVT.

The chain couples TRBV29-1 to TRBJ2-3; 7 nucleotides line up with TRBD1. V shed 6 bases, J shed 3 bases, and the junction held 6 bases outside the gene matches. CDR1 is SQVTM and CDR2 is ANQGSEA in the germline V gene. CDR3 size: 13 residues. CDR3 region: CSVRGRVTDTQYF. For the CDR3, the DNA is TGCAGCGTAAGGGGGCGAGTTACAGATACGCAGTATTTT.